This T cell receptor (beta chain) derives from a study of blood T cell repertoires in COVID-19. The CDR3 totals 16 residues. Germline-derived CDR1 and CDR2 are LGHDT and YNNKEL (reference sequence). Deletions cut 1 base from V and 2 bases from J, with 12 bases between. A few counts support this clone. Per the original methods: By means of reference gene primer amplification, nucleated cell counts were estimated. The assay was immunoSEQ multiplex PCR, and TCRdb's table has in-frame clones only and misses some. V, J and clone size are those of that table, while D and trimming were read from the DNA. The sample holds over 25,000 clones, approximately 80% seen once.

Sequenced: peripheral blood. The sequence derives from a woman aged 80 or over with acute or convalescent COVID-19. V and J are TRBV3-1 (or the pseudogene TRBV3-2) and TRBJ1-5; D gene ambiguous. CDR3 sequence (DNA): TGTGCCAGCAGCCAAGGGCAGGCGAGGGGCAATCAGCCCCAGCATTTT. Translating gives CASSQGQARGNQPQHF.